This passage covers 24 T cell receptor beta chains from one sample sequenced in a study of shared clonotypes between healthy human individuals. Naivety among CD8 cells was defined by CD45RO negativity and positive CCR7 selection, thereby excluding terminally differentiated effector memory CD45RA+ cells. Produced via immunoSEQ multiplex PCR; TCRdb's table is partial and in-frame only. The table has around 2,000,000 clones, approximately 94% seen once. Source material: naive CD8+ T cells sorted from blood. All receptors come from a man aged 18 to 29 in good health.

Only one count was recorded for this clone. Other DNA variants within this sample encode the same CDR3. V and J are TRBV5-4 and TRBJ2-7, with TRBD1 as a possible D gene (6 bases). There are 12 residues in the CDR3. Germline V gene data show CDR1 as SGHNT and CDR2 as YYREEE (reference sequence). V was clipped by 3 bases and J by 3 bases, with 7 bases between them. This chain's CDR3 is CASSWDNYEQYF. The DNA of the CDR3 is TGTGCCAGCAGCTGGGACAACTACGAGCAGTACTTC.

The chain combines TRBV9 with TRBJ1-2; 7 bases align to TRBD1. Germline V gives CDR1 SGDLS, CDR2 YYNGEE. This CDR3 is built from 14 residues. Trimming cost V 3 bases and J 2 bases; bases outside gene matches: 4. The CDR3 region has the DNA TGTGCCAGCAGCGAGCGGGACAGAAACTATGGCTACACCTTC. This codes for CASSERDRNYGYTF.

The CDR3 nucleotides are TGTGCCAGCAGGGAATTGACAGGGGGCTACGAGCAGTACTTC. Protein: CASRELTGGYEQYF. The chain recombines TRBV2 with TRBJ2-7; 9 bases fit TRBD1. Germline-derived CDR1 and CDR2 are SNHLY and FYNNEI. Trimming at V came to 6 bases and at J to 3 bases, leaving 6 bases not matched to a gene. CDR3 length: 14 amino acids.

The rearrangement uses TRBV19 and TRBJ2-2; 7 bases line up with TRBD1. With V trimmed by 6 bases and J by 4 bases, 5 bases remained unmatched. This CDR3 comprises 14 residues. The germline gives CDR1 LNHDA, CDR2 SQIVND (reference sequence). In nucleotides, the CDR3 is TGTGCCAGTAGAAACAGGGGCCCCACCGGGGAGCTGTTTTTT. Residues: CASRNRGPTGELFF.

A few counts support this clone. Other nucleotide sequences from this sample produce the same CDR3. DNA for the CDR3: TGTGCCAGCAGTTTTGGACTTAACACCGGGGAGCTGTTTTTT. It translates to CASSFGLNTGELFF. The V call is TRBV27, the J call TRBJ2-2, with D possibly TRBD2 on 5 matching bases. Germline V gives CDR1 MNHEY, CDR2 SMNVEV (reference sequence). V lost 3 bases and J lost 2, with 7 bases in between. This CDR3 is built from 14 residues.

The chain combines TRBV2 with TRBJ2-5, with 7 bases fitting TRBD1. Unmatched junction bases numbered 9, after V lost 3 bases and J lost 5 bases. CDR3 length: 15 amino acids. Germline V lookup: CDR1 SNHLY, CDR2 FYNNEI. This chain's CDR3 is CASSDLRGLEETQYF. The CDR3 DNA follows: TGTGCCAGCAGTGATCTAAGGGGGCTGGAGGAGACCCAGTACTTC.

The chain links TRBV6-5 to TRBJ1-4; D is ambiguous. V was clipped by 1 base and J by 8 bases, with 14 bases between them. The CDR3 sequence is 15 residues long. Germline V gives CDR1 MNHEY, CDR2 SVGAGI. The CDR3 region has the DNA TGTGCCAGCAGTTACTTTTCAGAAGTTCACGAAAAACTGTTTTTT. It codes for CASSYFSEVHEKLFF.

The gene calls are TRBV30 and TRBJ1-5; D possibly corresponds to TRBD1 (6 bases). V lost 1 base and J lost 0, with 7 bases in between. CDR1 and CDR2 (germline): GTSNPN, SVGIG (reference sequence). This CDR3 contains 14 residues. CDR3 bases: TGTGCCTGGAGTGGGACAGCTAGCAATCAGCCCCAGCATTTT. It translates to CAWSGTASNQPQHF.

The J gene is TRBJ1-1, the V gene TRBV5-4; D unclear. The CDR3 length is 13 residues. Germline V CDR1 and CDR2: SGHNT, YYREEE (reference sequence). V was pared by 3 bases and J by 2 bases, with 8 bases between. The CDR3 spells CASSWTTNTEAFF. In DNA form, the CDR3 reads TGTGCCAGCAGCTGGACTACCAACACTGAAGCTTTCTTT.

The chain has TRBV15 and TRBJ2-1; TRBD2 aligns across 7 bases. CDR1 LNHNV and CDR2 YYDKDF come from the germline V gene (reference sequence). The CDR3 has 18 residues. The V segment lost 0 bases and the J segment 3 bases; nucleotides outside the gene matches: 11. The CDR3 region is CATSRESPWGEGYNEQFF. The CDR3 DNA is TGTGCCACCAGCAGAGAATCCCCCTGGGGGGAGGGCTACAATGAGCAGTTCTTC.

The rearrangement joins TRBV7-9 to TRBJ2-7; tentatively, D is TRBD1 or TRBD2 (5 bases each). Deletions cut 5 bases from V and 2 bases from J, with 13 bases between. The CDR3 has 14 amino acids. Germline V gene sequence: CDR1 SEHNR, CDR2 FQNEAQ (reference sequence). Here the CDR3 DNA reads TGTGCCAGCAGCGCCCGGGACCAGACCTACGAGCAGTACTTC. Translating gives CASSARDQTYEQYF.

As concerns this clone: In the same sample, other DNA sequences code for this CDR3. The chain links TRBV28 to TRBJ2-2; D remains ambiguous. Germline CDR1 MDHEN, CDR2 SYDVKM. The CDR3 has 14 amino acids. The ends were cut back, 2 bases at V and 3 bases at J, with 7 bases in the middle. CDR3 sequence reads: CASSLVGDTGELFF. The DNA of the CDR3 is TGTGCCAGCAGTTTAGTTGGGGACACCGGGGAGCTGTTTTTT.

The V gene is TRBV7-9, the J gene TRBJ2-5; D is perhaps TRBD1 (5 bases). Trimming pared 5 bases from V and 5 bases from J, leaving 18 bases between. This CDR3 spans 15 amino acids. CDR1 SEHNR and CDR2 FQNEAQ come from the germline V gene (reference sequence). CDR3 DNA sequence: TGTGCCAGCAGCACCCCGATGGCAGGGATGGAGACCCAGTACTTC. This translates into CASSTPMAGMETQYF.

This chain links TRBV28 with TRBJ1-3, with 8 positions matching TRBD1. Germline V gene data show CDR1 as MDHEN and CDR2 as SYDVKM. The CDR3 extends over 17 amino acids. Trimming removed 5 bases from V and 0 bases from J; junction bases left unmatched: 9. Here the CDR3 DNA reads TGTGCCAGCAGTCCTAGGACAGGGACCTTCTCTGGAAACACCATATATTTT. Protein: CASSPRTGTFSGNTIYF. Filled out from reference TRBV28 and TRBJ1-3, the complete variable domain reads DVKVTQSSRYLVKRTGEKVFLECVQDMDHENMFWYRQDPGLGLRLIYFSYDVKMKEKGDIPEGYSVSREKKERFSLILESASTNQTSMYLCASSPRTGTFSGNTIYFGEGSWLTVV.

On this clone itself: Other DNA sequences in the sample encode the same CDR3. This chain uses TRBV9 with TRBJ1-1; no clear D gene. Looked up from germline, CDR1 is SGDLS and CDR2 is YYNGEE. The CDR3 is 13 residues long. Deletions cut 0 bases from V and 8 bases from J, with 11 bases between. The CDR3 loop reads CASSVGGLAEAFF. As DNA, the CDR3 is TGTGCCAGCAGCGTAGGAGGTCTGGCCGAAGCTTTCTTT. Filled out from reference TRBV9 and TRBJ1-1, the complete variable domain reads DSGVTQTPKHLITATGQRVTLRCSPRSGDLSVYWYQQSLDQGLQFLIQYYNGEERAKGNILERFSAQQFPDLHSELNLSSLELGDSALYFCASSVGGLAEAFFGQGTRLTVV.

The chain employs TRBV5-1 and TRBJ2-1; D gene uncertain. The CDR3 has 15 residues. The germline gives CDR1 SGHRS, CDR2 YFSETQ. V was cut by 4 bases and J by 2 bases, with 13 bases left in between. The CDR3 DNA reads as TGCGCCAGCAGCGGACGCCTCGGCACCTACAATGAGCAGTTCTTC. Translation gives CASSGRLGTYNEQFF.

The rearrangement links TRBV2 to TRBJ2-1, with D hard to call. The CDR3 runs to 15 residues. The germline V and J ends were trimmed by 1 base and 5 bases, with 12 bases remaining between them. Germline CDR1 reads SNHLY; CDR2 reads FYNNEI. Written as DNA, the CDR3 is TGTGCCAGCAGTGAAGATATCGGCGACCACAATGAGCAGTTCTTC. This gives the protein CASSEDIGDHNEQFF.

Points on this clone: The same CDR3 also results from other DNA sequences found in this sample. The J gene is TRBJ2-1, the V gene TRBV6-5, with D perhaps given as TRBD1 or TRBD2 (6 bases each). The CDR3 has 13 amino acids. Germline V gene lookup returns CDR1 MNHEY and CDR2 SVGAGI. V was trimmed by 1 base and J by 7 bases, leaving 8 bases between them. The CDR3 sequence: CASSYLGGNEQFF. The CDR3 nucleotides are TGTGCCAGCAGTTACTTAGGGGGGAATGAGCAGTTCTTC.

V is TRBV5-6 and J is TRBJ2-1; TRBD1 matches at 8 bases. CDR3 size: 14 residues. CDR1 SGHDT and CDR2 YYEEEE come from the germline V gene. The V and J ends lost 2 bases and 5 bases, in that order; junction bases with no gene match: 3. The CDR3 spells CASSFQGAHNEQFF. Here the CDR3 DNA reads TGTGCCAGCAGCTTTCAGGGGGCCCACAATGAGCAGTTCTTC.

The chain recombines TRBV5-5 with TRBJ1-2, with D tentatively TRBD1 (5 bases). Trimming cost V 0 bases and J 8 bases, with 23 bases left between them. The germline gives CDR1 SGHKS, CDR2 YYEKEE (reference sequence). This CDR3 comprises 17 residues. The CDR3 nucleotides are TGTGCCAGCAGCTTGGCCCCCCTGGGGCAAGGCGAGGGGGGCTACACCTTC. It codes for CASSLAPLGQGEGGYTF.

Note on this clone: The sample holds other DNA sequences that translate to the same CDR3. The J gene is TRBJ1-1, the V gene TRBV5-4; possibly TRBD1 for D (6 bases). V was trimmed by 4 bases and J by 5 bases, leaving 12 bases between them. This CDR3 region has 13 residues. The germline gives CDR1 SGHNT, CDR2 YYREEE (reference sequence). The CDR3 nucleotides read TGTGCCAGCAGCCTAGAGGGGGGTACTGAAGCTTTCTTT. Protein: CASSLEGGTEAFF.

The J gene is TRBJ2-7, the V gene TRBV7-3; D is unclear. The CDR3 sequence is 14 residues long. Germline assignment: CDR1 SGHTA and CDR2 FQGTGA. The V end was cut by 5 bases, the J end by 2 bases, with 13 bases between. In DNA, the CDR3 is TGTGCCAGCAGCCTCGGTGGCACCCCCTACGAGCAGTACTTC. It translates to CASSLGGTPYEQYF.

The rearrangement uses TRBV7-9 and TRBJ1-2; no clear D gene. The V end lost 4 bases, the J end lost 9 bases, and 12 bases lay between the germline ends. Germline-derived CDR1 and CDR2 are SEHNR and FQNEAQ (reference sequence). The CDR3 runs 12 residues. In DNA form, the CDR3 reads TGTGCCAGCAGCTATAACGGCCAAAGCTACACCTTC. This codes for CASSYNGQSYTF.

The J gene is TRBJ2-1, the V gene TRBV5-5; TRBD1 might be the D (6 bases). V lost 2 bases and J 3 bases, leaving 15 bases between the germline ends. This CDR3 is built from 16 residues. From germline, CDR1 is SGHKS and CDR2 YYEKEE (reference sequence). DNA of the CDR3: TGTGCCAGCAGCTTAGGGGCCGAACAGGGCTACAATGAGCAGTTCTTC. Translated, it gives CASSLGAEQGYNEQFF.